The 17 T cell receptor beta chains reported below all come from one sample, sequenced in a study of HIV-infected children after antiretroviral therapy interruption. RNA-based 3' RACE libraries used unique molecular identifiers. TCRdb re-called the 3' RACE reads with MiXCR, one entry per CDR3 protein. The sample consists of 15,000 to 17,000 distinct CDR3 sequences, 3% to 4% of them appearing once. Treatment denoted: PENTA 11 planned treatment interruption arm or continuous ART arm. The sample was CD45RA+ CD4+ T cells from PBMCs, taken from a donor given antiretroviral therapy, either interrupted or continuous. Stated subset: naive CD4+ CD45RA+ CD45RO- T cells. The receptors here all came from a child between 2 and 17 years old with HIV.

By its share, this clonotype is medium-sized. The chain has TRBV7-9 and TRBJ1-6; no firm D call. Germline CDR1 and CDR2: SEHNR and FQNEAQ (reference sequence). This CDR3 spans 12 amino acids. V was cut by 1 base and J by 10 bases, with 5 bases left in between. The CDR3 is CASSLERSPLHF. The DNA of the CDR3 is TGTGCCAGCAGCTTAGAAAGATCACCCCTCCACTTT. Based on the CDR3 plus reference TRBV7-9 and TRBJ1-6, the full variable domain is DTGVSQNPRHKITKRGQNVTFRCDPISEHNRLYWYRQTLGQGPEFLTYFQNEAQLEKSRLLSDRFSAERPKGSFSTLEIQRTEQGDSAMYLCASSLERSPLHFGNGTRLTVT.

This clonotype is deemed medium-sized. J is TRBJ1-2 and V is TRBV19; no firm D call. Per the germline V gene, CDR1 is LNHDA and CDR2 is SQIVND (reference sequence). Deletions cut 3 bases from V and 2 bases from J, with 7 bases between. This CDR3 contains 13 residues. The CDR3 loop is CASSINGNYGYTF. Here the CDR3 DNA reads TGTGCCAGTAGTATTAACGGCAACTATGGCTACACCTTC.

This clonotype was picked up many times. The V gene is TRBV5-4, the J gene TRBJ1-3; the match to TRBD1 covers 9 bases. Trimming took 4 bases from V and 3 from J; bases not matched to a gene: 5. Germline CDR1 SGHNT, CDR2 YYREEE (reference sequence). The CDR3 runs to 15 residues. CDR3: CASSPDRGVGNTIYF. DNA for the CDR3: TGTGCCAGCAGCCCGGACAGGGGAGTTGGAAACACCATATATTTT. The whole variable domain, filled in from reference TRBV5-4 and TRBJ1-3, reads ETGVTQSPTHLIKTRGQQVTLRCSSQSGHNTVSWYQQALGQGPQFIFQYYREEENGRGNFPPRFSGLQFPNYSSELNVNALELDDSALYLCASSPDRGVGNTIYFGEGSWLTVV.

This clonotype has a count of ten or more. The chain is built from TRBV11-3 and TRBJ2-1; D remains unclear. With 1 base removed from V and 4 bases from J, the gap between germline ends came to 8 bases. The germline gives CDR1 SGHNT, CDR2 YENEEA. The CDR3 length is 14 residues. For the CDR3, the DNA is TGTGCCAGCAGCTTAGGAGGTTCATACAATGAGCAGTTCTTC. Its protein product is CASSLGGSYNEQFF.

This clonotype was counted at least ten times. The chain carries TRBV5-1 and TRBJ1-1, with D possibly being TRBD1 (6 bases). Trimming took 6 bases from V and 1 from J, leaving 16 bases between them. In germline, CDR1 is SGHRS, CDR2 YFSETQ. The CDR3 is 15 residues long. Written as DNA, the CDR3 is TGCGCCAGCACGGTTGGGGGCCAATCGAACACTGAAGCTTTCTTT. It is translated as CASTVGGQSNTEAFF.

This clonotype was detected many times. At one boundary the junction diverges from the germline segment, which might be a read error. The CDR3 coding sequence is TGTGCAAGCAGCTTCCGGGACTCTAGTGCAGAAACGCTGTATTTT. It is translated as CASSFRDSSAETLYF. The gene calls are TRBV12-3 or TRBV12-4 and TRBJ2-3; a possible D gene is TRBD2 (6 bases). This CDR3 spans 15 amino acids.

This clonotype was seen repeatedly, ten times or more. V usage is TRBV5-1 and J usage is TRBJ2-6, with 7 bases aligning to TRBD1. Germline values: CDR1 SGHRS, CDR2 YFSETQ. The CDR3 length is 16 residues. V gave up 2 bases and J gave up 0 bases; unmatched junction bases: 2. The CDR3 spells CASSFNRGSGANVLTF. CDR3 DNA: TGCGCCAGCAGCTTCAACAGGGGCTCTGGGGCCAACGTCCTGACTTTC.

This clonotype was detected many times. The chain employs TRBV10-3 and TRBJ2-7, with 8 bases fitting TRBD2. The V gene's germline CDR1 is ENHRY and CDR2 SYGVKD. CDR3 size: 15 residues. The V segment lost 6 bases and the J segment 2 bases; nucleotides outside the gene matches: 9. The CDR3 DNA reads as TGTGCCATCAGCGGGAGGGACGTAACCCCCTACGAGCAGTACTTC. Its translation: CAISGRDVTPYEQYF.

Sample share makes this clonotype medium-sized. The V and J genes are TRBV9 and TRBJ2-1; 7 bases are a match to TRBD2. Germline lookup yields CDR1 SGDLS and CDR2 YYNGEE. The CDR3 extends over 14 amino acids. J was trimmed by 5 bases and V by 4 bases; bases with no gene match: 6. CDR3 in DNA: TGTGCCAGCAGCCGAATAAGCGGGAACAATGAGCAGTTCTTC. Its translation is CASSRISGNNEQFF.

This clonotype showed up many times. Relative to the germline gene, one junction end is altered; a read error may explain this. The chain is built from TRBV12-3 or TRBV12-4 and TRBJ2-1; TRBD1 might be the D (5 bases). The CDR3 has 15 residues. The CDR3 loop reads CASSPRQRNYAEQFF. The CDR3 DNA reads as TGTGCAAGCAGCCCCCGACAGAGGAACTATGCTGAGCAGTTCTTC.

This clonotype was detected a few times. The chain employs TRBV29-1 and TRBJ2-7, with D possibly matching TRBD1 (6 bases). The CDR3 totals 12 residues. Germline-derived CDR1 and CDR2 are SQVTM and ANQGSEA. Trimming stripped 6 bases from V and 0 bases from J, with 9 bases between. CDR3 in amino acids: CSVGTNSYEQYF. The CDR3 bases are TGCAGCGTCGGGACAAACTCCTACGAGCAGTACTTC.

This clonotype is categorized as medium-sized. This chain joins TRBV19 and TRBJ2-1; TRBD2 matches 10 bases. With V trimmed by 3 bases and J by 9 bases, 11 bases remained unmatched. CDR3 length: 16 amino acids. Germline CDR1 and CDR2: LNHDA and SQIVND (reference sequence). Written as DNA, the CDR3 is TGTGCCAGTAGTATGCTAGCGGGAGTGGGCATTGGTGAGCAGTTCTTC. As protein: CASSMLAGVGIGEQFF.

This clonotype was recorded many times. V usage is TRBV13 and J usage is TRBJ1-1; D call uncertain. Germline CDR1 and CDR2: PRHDT and FYEKMQ (reference sequence). With 5 bases removed from V and 5 bases from J, the gap between germline ends came to 12 bases. The CDR3 loop spans 13 amino acids. The CDR3 nucleotides read TGTGCCAGCAGCCGGCAGGCGGGAACTGAAGCTTTCTTT. It translates to CASSRQAGTEAFF.

This clonotype was seen at least ten times. CDR3 region: CASSSGTGWAYEQYF. The CDR3, as DNA: TGCGCCAGCAGCTCAGGGACAGGGTGGGCCTACGAGCAGTACTTC. The gene calls are TRBV5-1 and TRBJ2-7, with 9 nucleotides matching TRBD1. V was pared by 3 bases and J by 2 bases, with 6 bases of the junction left unmatched. The CDR3 is 15 amino acids. Germline V gene sequence: CDR1 SGHRS, CDR2 YFSETQ. The entire variable domain, with the rest obtained from reference TRBV5-1 and TRBJ2-7, is as follows: KAGVTQTPRYLIKTRGQQVTLSCSPISGHRSVSWYQQTPGQGLQFLFEYFSETQRNKGNFPGRFSGRQFSNSRSEMNVSTLELGDSALYLCASSSGTGWAYEQYFGPGTRLTVT.

This clonotype was counted many times. The chain joins TRBV28 to TRBJ2-1; a possible D gene is TRBD2 (5 bases). The CDR3 extends over 17 amino acids. With 3 bases removed from V and 7 bases from J, the gap between germline ends came to 22 bases. Germline V gene sequence: CDR1 MDHEN, CDR2 SYDVKM. In nucleotides, the CDR3 is TGTGCCAGCAGTTTGGTAGGGTTGGACGGAGGATGGAATGAGCAGTTCTTC. It is translated as CASSLVGLDGGWNEQFF.

Concerning this clonotype itself: A much larger clone differs by one base, so this may be a read error. This chain joins TRBV7-2 and TRBJ2-1; D uncertain. Germline V CDR1 and CDR2: SGHTA, FQGNSA. The CDR3 totals 12 residues. CDR3 DNA: TGTGCCAGCAGCTTAGCCCTGGATGAGCAGTTATTC. Translation: CASSLALDEQLF.

This clonotype was detected only a few times. The chain links TRBV6-5 to TRBJ1-4, with D tentatively TRBD1 (5 bases). The CDR3 spans 13 residues. Trimming removed 3 bases from V and 8 bases from J, with 10 bases in between. Germline CDR1 MNHEY, CDR2 SVGAGI. This chain's CDR3 is CASSYKRGEKLFF. Written as DNA, the CDR3 is TGTGCCAGCAGTTATAAAAGGGGCGAAAAACTGTTTTTT.